This T cell receptor (beta chain) was profiled in a study of blood T cell repertoires in COVID-19. From germline, CDR1 is SGHRS and CDR2 YFSETQ. The CDR3 is 15 residues long. Deletions cut 6 bases from V and 6 bases from J, with 18 bases between. The data were produced by immunoSEQ multiplex PCR, yet TCRdb's version contains in-frame clones alone and is incomplete. The table includes fewer than 60,000 clones, about 90% detected once. The sequenced sample was peripheral blood. The rearrangement links TRBV5-1 to TRBJ2-2, with a possible D match to TRBD2 (5 bases). This clonotype was obtained from a human donor with active COVID-19. The donor label of this sample is uncertain. The CDR3 protein is CASNLFTGMAGELFF. Written as DNA, the CDR3 is TGCGCCAGCAATCTCTTTACGGGGATGGCCGGGGAGCTGTTTTTT.